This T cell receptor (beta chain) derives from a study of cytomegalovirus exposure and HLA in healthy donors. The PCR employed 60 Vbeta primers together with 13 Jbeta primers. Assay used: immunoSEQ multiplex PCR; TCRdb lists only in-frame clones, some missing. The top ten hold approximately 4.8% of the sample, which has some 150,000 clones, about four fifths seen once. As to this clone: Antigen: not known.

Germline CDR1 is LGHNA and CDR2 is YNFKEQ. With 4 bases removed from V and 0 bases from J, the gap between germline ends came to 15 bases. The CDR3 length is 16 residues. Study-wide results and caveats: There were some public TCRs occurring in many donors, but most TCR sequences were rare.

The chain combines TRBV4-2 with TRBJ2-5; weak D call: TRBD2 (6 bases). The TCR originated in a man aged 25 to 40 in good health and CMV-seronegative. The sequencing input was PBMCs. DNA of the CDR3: TGTGCCAGCAGCCGAAGGAGGGTTCTGAACCAAGAGACCCAGTACTTC. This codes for CASSRRRVLNQETQYF.